The entry that follows covers one TCR beta chain sequence. Its antigen is unknown. The sample is drawn from a study of post-analysis software for immune sequencing data. Points from the study as a whole: Roughly 5 TRBV segments occurring more often in patients than controls included TRBV5-6, TRBV5-1 and TRBV20-1.

Included in the TCR beta cDNA libraries were unique molecular identifiers. TCRdb independently ran MiXCR on the PCR reads; one entry per CDR3 protein. The sample holds roughly 670,000 distinct CDR3 sequences; approximately 60% are singletons and the top ten take around 10%. Germline loops: CDR1 SGHKS, CDR2 YYEKEE (reference sequence). V lost 2 bases and J lost 5; bases outside the gene matches: 9. The CDR3 length is 16 residues. The TCR comes from a girl aged 2 to 10 with multiple sclerosis. This chain joins TRBV5-5 and TRBJ2-3; 9 bases fit TRBD1. The sample was blood. The CDR3 reads CASSLTPGQGIDTQYF. The DNA of the CDR3 is TGTGCCAGCAGCTTAACTCCGGGACAGGGTATAGATACGCAGTATTTT. The full variable domain, with the rest looked up from reference TRBV5-5 and TRBJ2-3, is DAGVTQSPTHLIKTRGQQVTLRCSPISGHKSVSWYQQVLGQGPQFIFQYYEKEERGRGNFPDRFSARQFPNYSSELNVNALLLGDSALYLCASSLTPGQGIDTQYFGPGTRLTVL.